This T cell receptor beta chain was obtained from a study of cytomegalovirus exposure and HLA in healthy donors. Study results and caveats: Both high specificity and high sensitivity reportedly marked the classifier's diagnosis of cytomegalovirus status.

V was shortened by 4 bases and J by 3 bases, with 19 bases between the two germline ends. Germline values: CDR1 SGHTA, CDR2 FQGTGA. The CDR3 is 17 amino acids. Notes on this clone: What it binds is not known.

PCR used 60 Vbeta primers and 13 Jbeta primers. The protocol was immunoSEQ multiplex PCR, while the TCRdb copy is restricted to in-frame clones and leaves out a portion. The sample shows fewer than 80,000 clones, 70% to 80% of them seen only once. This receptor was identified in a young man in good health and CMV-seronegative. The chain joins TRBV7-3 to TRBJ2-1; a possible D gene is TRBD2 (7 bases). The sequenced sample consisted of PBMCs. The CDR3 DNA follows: TGTGCCAGCAGCTCCCATGGGGGGCGGGGGCGCTACAATGAGCAGTTCTTC. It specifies CASSSHGGRGRYNEQFF. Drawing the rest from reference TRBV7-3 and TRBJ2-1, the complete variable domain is GAGVSQTPSNKVTEKGKYVELRCDPISGHTALYWYRQSLGQGPEFLIYFQGTGAADDSGLPNDRFFAVRPEGSVSTLKIQRTERGDSAVYLCASSSHGGRGRYNEQFFGPGTRLTVL.